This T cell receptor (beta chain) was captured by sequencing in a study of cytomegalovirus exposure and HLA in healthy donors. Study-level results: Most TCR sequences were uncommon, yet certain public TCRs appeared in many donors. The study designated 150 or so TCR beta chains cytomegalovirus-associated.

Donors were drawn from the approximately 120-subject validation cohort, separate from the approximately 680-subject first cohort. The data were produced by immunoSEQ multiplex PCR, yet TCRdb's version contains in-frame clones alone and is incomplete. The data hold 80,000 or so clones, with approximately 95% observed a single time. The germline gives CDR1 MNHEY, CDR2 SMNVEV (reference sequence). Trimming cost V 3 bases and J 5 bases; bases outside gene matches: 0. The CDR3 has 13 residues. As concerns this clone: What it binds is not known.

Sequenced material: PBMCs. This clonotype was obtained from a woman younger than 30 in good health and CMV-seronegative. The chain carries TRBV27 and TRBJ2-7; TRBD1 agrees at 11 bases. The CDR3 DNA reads TGTGCCAGCAGTTTGGGACAGGGGGACGAGCAGTACTTC. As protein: CASSLGQGDEQYF.